These T cell receptor beta chains were read from a single sample in a study of identical twins. From the 5' RACE reads, TCRdb called clonotypes with MiXCR, one entry per CDR3 protein. The sample yields under 250,000 distinct CDR3 sequences, 7.5% seen once. These same records also appear under a second study, on yellow fever vaccine responses in identical twins.

Sequenced sample: memory (CD45RO+) T cells sorted from blood. All receptors derive from a woman under 30 in good health. Both conserved end residues are part of each CDR3. The order of the fields is V gene, D gene, clone size, J gene, CDR3 DNA, CDR3 protein. The D gene is left open where the match is weak. Clone size appears in some rows only: once, few, many, or a class for an expanded clone.

V: TRBV6-5
D: TRBD1
size: many
J: TRBJ1-2
DNA: TGTGCCAGCAGTTTGGAGGGGGCTCGCTATGGCTACACCTTC
CDR3: CASSLEGARYGYTF

V: TRBV18
D: .
size: few
J: TRBJ2-7
DNA: TGTGCCAGCTCACCTGTAGGTCCCTACGAGCAGTACTTC
CDR3: CASSPVGPYEQYF

V: TRBV12-3/TRBV12-4
D: .
size: many
J: TRBJ2-2
DNA: TGTGCCAGCAGCTTACCACCTGGGACCGGGGAGCTGTTTTTT
CDR3: CASSLPPGTGELFF

V: TRBV7-8
D: TRBD1
size: many
J: TRBJ1-1
DNA: TGTGCCAGCAGCCTATACGGGACAGGGAACACTGAAGCTTTCTTT
CDR3: CASSLYGTGNTEAFF

V: TRBV5-1
D: TRBD2
size: few
J: TRBJ2-3
DNA: TGCGCCAGCAGCGGCGGGACTAGGGGGGCAGATACGCAGTATTTT
CDR3: CASSGGTRGADTQYF

V: TRBV11-2
D: .
size: few
J: TRBJ2-1
DNA: TGTGCCAGCAGCTCGGTCGCTGGGAATGAGCAGTTCTTC
CDR3: CASSSVAGNEQFF

V: TRBV2
D: TRBD1
size: few
J: TRBJ1-2
DNA: TGTGCCAGCAGTGAATCAGTTACAGGGGGGCCCTATGGCTACACCTTC
CDR3: CASSESVTGGPYGYTF

V: TRBV24-1
D: .
size: .
J: TRBJ2-1
DNA: TGTGCCACCAGTGATTCTACTCCGGTGCAGTTCTTC
CDR3: CATSDSTPVQFF

V: TRBV9
D: TRBD2
size: many
J: TRBJ2-1
DNA: TGTGCCAGCAGCGTAGGGACTAGAACCCTTACTGAGCAGTTCTTC
CDR3: CASSVGTRTLTEQFF

V: TRBV25-1
D: .
size: many
J: TRBJ1-4
DNA: TGTGCCAGCAGTGAACACAGGAGTGCTTGGACGGAACTGTTTTTT
CDR3: CASSEHRSAWTELFF

V: TRBV6-1
D: .
size: .
J: TRBJ2-2
DNA: TGTGCCAGCAGTGGACGATCTGGGACCGGGGAGCTGTTTTTT
CDR3: CASSGRSGTGELFF

V: TRBV5-1
D: TRBD1
size: few
J: TRBJ1-4
DNA: TGCGCCAGCAGCTTGGGGGCCGGGACAGTAGGTGAAAAACTGTTTTTT
CDR3: CASSLGAGTVGEKLFF

V: TRBV14
D: .
size: many
J: TRBJ1-2
DNA: TGTGCCAGCAGCCCCCTAGTAGAACCCTATGGCTACACCTTC
CDR3: CASSPLVEPYGYTF

V: TRBV15
D: .
size: few
J: TRBJ2-1
DNA: TGTGCCATTACCCCAGGGGCGCGGGCTCAAGGTGGGGATAATGAGCAGTTCTTC
CDR3: CAITPGARAQGGDNEQFF

V: TRBV7-9
D: .
size: many
J: TRBJ1-1
DNA: TGTGCCAGCAGCTCCTACAGGGACACTGAAGCTTTCTTT
CDR3: CASSSYRDTEAFF

V: TRBV6-1
D: TRBD2
size: .
J: TRBJ2-1
DNA: TGTGCCAGCAGGGGACTAGCGCCTAACTCCTACAATGAGCAGTTCTTC
CDR3: CASRGLAPNSYNEQFF

V: TRBV27
D: TRBD2
size: .
J: TRBJ2-5
DNA: TGTGCCAGCAGTTTATCGGGGCGGGGGAGCGAGACCCAGTACTTC
CDR3: CASSLSGRGSETQYF

V: TRBV6-1
D: TRBD2
size: few
J: TRBJ2-7
DNA: TGTGCCAGCAGCTCAACTAGCGGGAGGTACGAGCAGTACTTC
CDR3: CASSSTSGRYEQYF

V: TRBV5-5
D: TRBD2
size: few
J: TRBJ2-7
DNA: TGTGCCAGCAGCTTCGGGAGGGCAAACCAACCCTACGAGCAGTACTTC
CDR3: CASSFGRANQPYEQYF

V: TRBV3-1
D: TRBD2
size: many
J: TRBJ2-7
DNA: TGTGCCAGCAGCCAAGAATTCACGAGCGGGAGTAACGAGCAGTACTTC
CDR3: CASSQEFTSGSNEQYF

V: TRBV11-2
D: TRBD2
size: few
J: TRBJ2-7
DNA: TGTGCCAGCAGCTTAGGGGGGGTAGCGGGAGGCGGTACCTACGAGCAGTACTTC
CDR3: CASSLGGVAGGGTYEQYF

V: TRBV4-1
D: TRBD1
size: few
J: TRBJ2-7
DNA: TGCGCCAGCAGCCAAGGCCACGGGACAGGCACCTACGAGCAGTACTTC
CDR3: CASSQGHGTGTYEQYF

V: TRBV12-3/TRBV12-4
D: .
size: many
J: TRBJ2-7
DNA: TGTGCCAGCACCGGGGATGCGGGTTCCTACGAGCAGTACTTC
CDR3: CASTGDAGSYEQYF

V: TRBV7-2
D: .
size: many
J: TRBJ2-3
DNA: TGTGCCAGCAGCTTAGTTTGGACAGATACGCAGTATTTT
CDR3: CASSLVWTDTQYF

V: TRBV12-3/TRBV12-4
D: .
size: many
J: TRBJ1-6
DNA: TGTGCCAGCAGTTTATCAGGGAATTCACCCCTCCACTTT
CDR3: CASSLSGNSPLHF

V: TRBV12-3/TRBV12-4
D: .
size: few
J: TRBJ1-2
DNA: TGTGCCAGCAGTTTAATAGGGGGGGGTGGCTACACCTTC
CDR3: CASSLIGGGGYTF

V: TRBV4-3
D: .
size: many
J: TRBJ2-1
DNA: TGCGCCAGCAGCCAAGATGGAGGGGGCAGATCCTACAATGAGCAGTTCTTC
CDR3: CASSQDGGGRSYNEQFF

V: TRBV11-2
D: .
size: many
J: TRBJ2-1
DNA: TGTGCCAGCAGCCCGGTGCTGGGGCCTTCCTACAATGAGCAGTTCTTC
CDR3: CASSPVLGPSYNEQFF

V: TRBV29-1
D: .
size: .
J: TRBJ1-1
DNA: TGCAGCGCAACTGTCTGGGTGAACACTGAAGCTTTCTTT
CDR3: CSATVWVNTEAFF

V: TRBV6-6
D: .
size: .
J: TRBJ2-3
DNA: TGTGCCAGCAGCTGGGGCAACGCAGATACGCAGTATTTT
CDR3: CASSWGNADTQYF

V: TRBV6-1
D: TRBD1
size: few
J: TRBJ1-4
DNA: TGTGCCAGCTCGATCCCCGACAGGGCGGATGAAAAACTGTTTTTT
CDR3: CASSIPDRADEKLFF

V: TRBV9
D: .
size: .
J: TRBJ2-3
DNA: TGTGCCAGCAGCGTAGCCTGGGGGGGCACAGATACGCAGTATTTT
CDR3: CASSVAWGGTDTQYF

V: TRBV5-1
D: .
size: .
J: TRBJ2-5
DNA: TGCGCCAGCAGCCCGGGGGCCAGGGCAGAGACCCAGTACTTC
CDR3: CASSPGARAETQYF

V: TRBV29-1
D: TRBD1
size: .
J: TRBJ2-6
DNA: TGCAGCGTCATACGGACAGGGGAAATTGGGGCCAACGTCCTGACTTTC
CDR3: CSVIRTGEIGANVLTF

V: TRBV3-1
D: .
size: many
J: TRBJ2-7
DNA: TGTGCCAGCAGCCAATGGGACGAGCAGTACTTC
CDR3: CASSQWDEQYF

V: TRBV10-3
D: TRBD2
size: many
J: TRBJ2-1
DNA: TGTGCCATCCTAGCGGGGACCAACAATGAGCAGTTCTTC
CDR3: CAILAGTNNEQFF

V: TRBV6-4
D: TRBD2
size: many
J: TRBJ2-1
DNA: TGTGCCAGCAGTGACGTAGCGGGGGCCGACAATGAGCAGTTCTTC
CDR3: CASSDVAGADNEQFF

V: TRBV12-3/TRBV12-4
D: .
size: many
J: TRBJ1-4
DNA: TGTGCCAGCAGTTTAACGGCGAATGAAAAACTGTTTTTT
CDR3: CASSLTANEKLFF

V: TRBV3-1
D: TRBD1
size: many
J: TRBJ2-1
DNA: TGTGCCAGCAGCCTACAGGGGCTCACTGAGCAGTTCTTC
CDR3: CASSLQGLTEQFF

V: TRBV7-3
D: .
size: many
J: TRBJ1-1
DNA: TGTGCCACTAGGAGCCAGCCGAACACTGAAGCTTTCTTT
CDR3: CATRSQPNTEAFF

V: TRBV9
D: .
size: .
J: TRBJ2-1
DNA: TGTGCCAGCAGCGCAGGCAGACAGGATCTAATTTACAATGAGCAGTTCTTC
CDR3: CASSAGRQDLIYNEQFF

V: TRBV6-1
D: .
size: few
J: TRBJ1-6
DNA: TGTGCCAGCAGACCGGTCTCCCCCGATTCACCCCTCCACTTT
CDR3: CASRPVSPDSPLHF

V: TRBV7-9
D: TRBD1
size: .
J: TRBJ2-7
DNA: TGTGCCAGCAGCAAAGACAGGGGGGAGGGCTCCTACGAGCAGTACTTC
CDR3: CASSKDRGEGSYEQYF

V: TRBV12-3/TRBV12-4
D: .
size: many
J: TRBJ1-5
DNA: TGTGCCAGCAGTACCCGCGGTAGGCCCCAGCATTTT
CDR3: CASSTRGRPQHF

V: TRBV9
D: TRBD1
size: few
J: TRBJ2-7
DNA: TGTGCCAGCAGCCCAAGACAGGGGGCGGGTGAGCAGTACTTC
CDR3: CASSPRQGAGEQYF

V: TRBV23-1
D: .
size: .
J: TRBJ2-7
DNA: TGCGCCAGCAGTCAATATGGCAGGGAATCTCCTTTCTACGAGCAGTACTTC
CDR3: CASSQYGRESPFYEQYF

V: TRBV2
D: TRBD1
size: .
J: TRBJ1-6
DNA: TGTGCCAGCAGCGGGTTGCGGACAGGGGACTCACCCCTCCACTTT
CDR3: CASSGLRTGDSPLHF

V: TRBV28
D: .
size: few
J: TRBJ2-7
DNA: TGTGCCAGCAGTTTCACGGCGCGGCAGTACTTC
CDR3: CASSFTARQYF

V: TRBV29-1
D: .
size: many
J: TRBJ2-3
DNA: TGCAGCGTTGACGACAGTATGGATACGCAGTATTTT
CDR3: CSVDDSMDTQYF

V: TRBV20-1
D: .
size: few
J: TRBJ1-2
DNA: TGCAGTGCTCCCGCGGGAAACTATGGCTACACCTTC
CDR3: CSAPAGNYGYTF

V: TRBV2
D: .
size: few
J: TRBJ2-7
DNA: TGTGCCACCGAAGCCTGGGACAACTCCTACGAGCAGTACTTC
CDR3: CATEAWDNSYEQYF

V: TRBV20-1
D: .
size: many
J: TRBJ1-4
DNA: TGCAGTGCCAAGGCGGGGGCGGTTGCAACTAATGAAAAACTGTTTTTT
CDR3: CSAKAGAVATNEKLFF

V: TRBV11-2
D: .
size: .
J: TRBJ1-2
DNA: TGTGCCAGCAGTTCGCGGGCAGGGCTTGTGGACTATGGCTACACCTTC
CDR3: CASSSRAGLVDYGYTF

V: TRBV27
D: TRBD1
size: .
J: TRBJ2-7
DNA: TGTGCCAGCAGTTTAGTGGGACACAGGGGTGGCGAGCAGTACTTC
CDR3: CASSLVGHRGGEQYF

V: TRBV6-1
D: TRBD1
size: .
J: TRBJ2-7
DNA: TGTGCCAGCAGCCGGACAGGGGGTAGTTCCTACGAGCAGTACTTC
CDR3: CASSRTGGSSYEQYF

V: TRBV3-1
D: .
size: few
J: TRBJ1-6
DNA: TGTGCCAGCAGCCAGCAGGACAGATTTAATTCACCCCTCCACTTT
CDR3: CASSQQDRFNSPLHF

V: TRBV4-2
D: .
size: many
J: TRBJ2-5
DNA: TGTGCCAGCAGCCAAGATGAAACTTCGACCCGGGCCCAAGAGACCCAGTACTTC
CDR3: CASSQDETSTRAQETQYF